Following are 5 T cell receptor beta chains from one sample sequenced in a study of T cell responses to AZD1222 COVID-19 vaccine. Produced via immunoSEQ multiplex PCR; TCRdb's table is partial and in-frame only. In the table there are around 140,000 clones, almost 85% of which are singletons. The starting material was peripheral blood, obtained 28 days after the second dose of the MenACWY control vaccine. The receptors come from an adult who received the MenACWY meningococcal vaccine as a control.

V usage is TRBV27 and J usage is TRBJ2-5; D may correspond to TRBD1 or TRBD2 (5 bases each). The CDR3 contains 13 residues. Germline CDR1 MNHEY, CDR2 SMNVEV (reference sequence). Deletions cut 5 bases from V and 6 bases from J, with 13 bases between. CDR3 in amino acids: CASSLTAAKTQYF. The DNA of the CDR3 is TGTGCCAGCAGTCTGACAGCGGCGAAGACCCAGTACTTC.

The CDR3 nucleotides are TGCAGCGTGCCTAAAACGAACACTGAAGCTTTCTTT. Its translation is CSVPKTNTEAFF. The chain uses TRBV29-1 and TRBJ1-1; D gene unclear. The CDR3 extends over 12 amino acids. Germline lookup yields CDR1 SQVTM and CDR2 ANQGSEA. Deletions cut 6 bases from V and 1 base from J, with 9 bases between.

The chain couples TRBV5-5 to TRBJ1-2; D call uncertain. The germline V gene has CDR1 SGHKS and CDR2 YYEKEE (reference sequence). CDR3 length: 12 residues. V lost 2 bases to trimming and J lost 4 bases, with 6 bases between them. The CDR3 sequence: CASSFYSYGYTF. CDR3 DNA: TGTGCCAGCAGCTTTTACTCCTATGGCTACACCTTC.

The chain uses TRBV6-5 and TRBJ1-2; perhaps TRBD1 as D (6 bases). Germline lookup yields CDR1 MNHEY and CDR2 SVGAGI. This CDR3 spans 14 amino acids. V lost 2 bases and J 8 bases, leaving 15 bases between the germline ends. The CDR3 coding sequence is TGTGCCAGCAGTTACAGAGGGGGGGCCCGGGGCTACACCTTC. Translating gives CASSYRGGARGYTF.

This clone was seen a few times. V gene TRBV21-1 combines with J gene TRBJ1-2. TRBV21-1 is shown as a pseudogene. The CDR3 extends over 17 amino acids. The CDR3 DNA reads TGTGCCAGCAGCACACGTCATTCAGCGGGAGGAATGGATGGCTACACCTTC. The encoded protein is CASSTRHSAGGMDGYTF.